Detailed here is one TCR beta chain. Adults of Caucasian background living in Nashville, Tennessee made up all donors. Clones were sequenced by immunoSEQ multiplex PCR, and TCRdb holds only the in-frame ones, with some missing. The table lists around 750,000 clones, approximately 74% of them singletons. The entry originates in a study of shared clonotypes between healthy human individuals. This CDR3 is built from 15 residues. Trimming removed 6 bases from V and 2 bases from J, with 15 bases in between. CDR1 is LGHNT, CDR2 FRNRAP, per germline. The chain combines TRBV12-5 with TRBJ2-3, with D possibly TRBD1 on 6 matching bases. The sequenced material came from memory CD4+ T cells sorted from blood. This sample's subset: CD45RA-negative fraction. The origin of this receptor is a woman aged 30 to 39 in good health. The CDR3 nucleotides read TGTGCTAGTGGCTTGACAGGTGGGGCCACAGATACGCAGTATTTT. Protein product: CASGLTGGATDTQYF.